Listed here are 30 T cell receptor beta chains from one sample, sequenced in a study of blood T cell repertoires in COVID-19. The protocol was immunoSEQ multiplex PCR, while the TCRdb copy is restricted to in-frame clones and leaves out a portion. Of fewer than 85,000 clones listed, 83% were seen once; the top ten hold 15% to 20%. Sequencing used peripheral blood. The receptors were sampled from a woman in her sixties or seventies with acute or convalescent COVID-19.

This clone was counted a few times. This rearrangement joins TRBV3-1 (or the pseudogene TRBV3-2) to TRBJ1-6; 7 positions agree with TRBD1. With V trimmed by 5 bases and J by 6 bases, 4 bases remained unmatched. CDR1 and CDR2 (germline): LGHDT, YNNKEL (reference sequence). The CDR3 has 14 residues. CDR3 nucleotide sequence: TGTGCCAGCAGCTGGGGACAGCCTAATTCACCCCTCCACTTT. It codes for CASSWGQPNSPLHF.

This rearrangement joins TRBV18 to TRBJ1-1; a possible D gene is TRBD1 (6 bases). Germline V gene lookup returns CDR1 KGHSH and CDR2 LQKENI. CDR3 length: 14 amino acids. V was cut by 6 bases and J by 4 bases, with 15 bases left in between. The CDR3 DNA follows: TGTGCCAGCTCTCCCGGACAGCCTACCACTGAAGCTTTCTTT. Translated, it gives CASSPGQPTTEAFF.

CDR3 in amino acids: CASSQEETGGSGANVLTF. CDR3 bases: TGCGCCAGCAGCCAAGAGGAGACAGGGGGCTCTGGGGCCAACGTCCTGACTTTC. The chain links TRBV4-3 to TRBJ2-6; TRBD1 matches at 9 bases. Losses at the gene ends were 0 bases for V and 0 bases for J; bases not matched to a gene: 3. The V gene's germline CDR1 is LGHNA and CDR2 YSLEER. The CDR3 contains 18 residues.

This clone has a handful of counts. V usage is TRBV6-5 and J usage is TRBJ2-3; 10 bases fit TRBD2. Germline V gene lookup returns CDR1 MNHEY and CDR2 SVGAGI. The CDR3 loop spans 16 amino acids. Germline trimming cut 0 bases from V and 7 bases from J; bases unmatched to any gene: 7. This chain's CDR3 is CASSYSGTSAVNTQYF. The CDR3 DNA reads as TGTGCCAGCAGTTACTCAGGGACTAGCGCCGTAAATACGCAGTATTTT.

The CDR3 region has the DNA TGTGCCAGCAGCCCACGAGGGGGGAACACTGAAGCTTTCTTT. Translated: CASSPRGGNTEAFF. The chain joins TRBV3-1 (or the pseudogene TRBV3-2) to TRBJ1-1, with a weak D call TRBD1 (6 bases). V gave up 4 bases and J gave up 1 base, with 10 bases separating them. The CDR3 has 14 residues. The V gene's germline CDR1 is LGHDT and CDR2 YNNKEL (reference sequence).

For the CDR3, the DNA is TGTGCCAGCAGCCACCGACCTGCGGGGGGTAATTCACCCCTCCACTTT. Encoded protein: CASSHRPAGGNSPLHF. The chain is built from TRBV3-1 (or the pseudogene TRBV3-2) and TRBJ1-6, with D maybe TRBD1 (5 bases). The germline CDR1 and CDR2 sequences are LGHDT and YNNKEL (reference sequence). Trimming pared 3 bases from V and 6 bases from J, leaving 15 bases between. The CDR3 is 16 residues long.

The rearrangement links TRBV6-5 to TRBJ2-3; no firm D call. Trimming took 6 bases from V and 0 from J, leaving 10 bases between them. This CDR3 is 14 amino acids long. Germline CDR1 reads MNHEY; CDR2 reads SVGAGI. Here the CDR3 reads CASRAAISTDTQYF. The DNA of the CDR3 is TGTGCCAGCAGAGCCGCCATAAGCACAGATACGCAGTATTTT.

This chain connects TRBV11-3 to TRBJ2-3; tentative D call: TRBD2 (5 bases). There are 14 residues in the CDR3. V shed 0 bases and J shed 4 bases, with 8 bases lying between them. Looked up from germline, CDR1 is SGHNT and CDR2 is YENEEA. In DNA, the CDR3 is TGTGCCAGCAGCTTAGACACGGGGTCAGATACGCAGTATTTT. This encodes CASSLDTGSDTQYF.

The chain couples TRBV29-1 to TRBJ1-3; no firm D call. The CDR3 is 15 amino acids. Trimming removed 3 bases from V and 4 bases from J, with 16 bases in between. Germline CDR1 and CDR2: SQVTM and ANQGSEA. CDR3 in amino acids: CSVEFGQFWGNTIYF. The CDR3 nucleotides are TGCAGCGTTGAGTTTGGCCAGTTCTGGGGAAACACCATATATTTT.

The chain couples TRBV15 to TRBJ1-1; no firm D call. Trimming shortened V by 1 base and J by 8 bases, and 11 bases separated the two germline ends. CDR3 size: 13 residues. Germline loops: CDR1 LNHNV, CDR2 YYDKDF (reference sequence). CDR3 amino acids: CATSRGEAGEAFF. Here the CDR3 DNA reads TGTGCCACCAGCAGAGGGGAGGCAGGAGAAGCTTTCTTT. Filled out from reference TRBV15 and TRBJ1-1, the complete variable domain reads DAMVIQNPRYQVTQFGKPVTLSCSQTLNHNVMYWYQQKSSQAPKLLFHYYDKDFNNEADTPDNFQSRRPNTSFCFLDIRSPGLGDTAMYLCATSRGEAGEAFFGQGTRLTVV.

The V and J genes are TRBV11-3 and TRBJ1-2, with 7 bases lining up with TRBD1. Looked up from germline, CDR1 is SGHNT and CDR2 is YENEEA. The CDR3 sequence is 14 residues long. The ends lost 5 bases at V and 1 base at J; junction bases unmatched: 4. The CDR3 protein is CASSLGGSNYGYTF. CDR3 in DNA: TGTGCCAGCAGCCTAGGGGGCAGTAACTATGGCTACACCTTC.

J is TRBJ2-5 and V is TRBV2; TRBD2 matches 8 bases. Germline CDR1 reads SNHLY; CDR2 reads FYNNEI. The CDR3 extends over 14 amino acids. Trimming at V came to 5 bases and at J to 3 bases, leaving 5 bases not matched to a gene. CDR3 DNA: TGTGCCAGCAGTCGGATACTAGCGGAAGAGACCCAGTACTTC. Protein sequence: CASSRILAEETQYF.

V is TRBV7-6 and J is TRBJ2-2, with 11 bases identical to TRBD1. This CDR3 spans 13 amino acids. V shed 6 bases, J shed 9 bases, and the junction held 3 bases outside the gene matches. From germline, CDR1 is SGHVS and CDR2 FNYEAQ. The chain's CDR3 is CASRRTGGRELFF. In nucleotides, the CDR3 is TGTGCCAGCAGGCGGACAGGGGGCAGGGAGCTGTTTTTT.

Remarks on this clone: Other DNA sequences in this specimen translate into the identical CDR3. The chain combines TRBV5-1 with TRBJ1-2; 7 nucleotides agree with TRBD1. The CDR3 contains 14 residues. The junction had 3 bases not matched to a gene; V was cut back by 0 bases and J by 4 bases. From germline, CDR1 is SGHRS and CDR2 YFSETQ. The CDR3 loop reads CASSLEGQSYGYTF. In nucleotides, the CDR3 is TGCGCCAGCAGCTTGGAGGGACAGTCCTATGGCTACACCTTC.

This chain connects TRBV7-3 to TRBJ1-1; 7 nucleotides agree with TRBD1. Germline V gives CDR1 SGHTA, CDR2 FQGTGA. Unmatched junction bases numbered 3, after V lost 4 bases and J lost 4 bases. The CDR3 loop spans 13 amino acids. The CDR3 nucleotides read TGTGCCAGCAGCTCTCAGGGGGGCACTGAAGCTTTCTTT. It yields the protein CASSSQGGTEAFF.

The V gene is TRBV5-3, the J gene TRBJ1-2; no reliable D call. TRBV5-3 carries the ORF label, with uncertain function. V was pared by 3 bases and J by 2 bases, with 11 bases between. This CDR3 contains 14 residues. This chain's CDR3 is CARSCKRGNYGYTF. The CDR3 DNA reads TGTGCCAGAAGCTGCAAAAGAGGGAACTATGGCTACACCTTC.

The chain couples TRBV3-1 (or the pseudogene TRBV3-2) to TRBJ1-2, with D possibly matching TRBD1 (6 bases). Germline assignment: CDR1 LGHDT and CDR2 YNNKEL (reference sequence). V was trimmed by 0 bases and J by 4 bases, leaving 12 bases between them. The CDR3 consists of 15 residues. The CDR3 reads CASSQEISGVYGYTF. The CDR3 DNA sequence: TGTGCCAGCAGCCAAGAGATCTCAGGGGTCTATGGCTACACCTTC.

This chain uses TRBV6-2 or TRBV6-3 with TRBJ2-7; 10 positions agree with TRBD1. The CDR3 is 16 residues long. From germline, CDR1 is MNHEY and CDR2 SVGEGT. V trimming: 4 bases; J trimming: 5 bases; junction bases outside the gene matches: 11. CDR3 loop: CASSSPGTGVWNEQYF. The CDR3 DNA follows: TGTGCCAGCAGTTCCCCCGGGACAGGGGTTTGGAACGAGCAGTACTTC.

This rearrangement joins TRBV3-1 (or the pseudogene TRBV3-2) to TRBJ2-2; D unclear. Germline CDR1 LGHDT, CDR2 YNNKEL (reference sequence). The CDR3 has 13 amino acids. The germline V and J ends were trimmed by 6 bases and 7 bases, with 12 bases remaining between them. The CDR3 DNA is TGTGCCAGCAGTCCTATTAGCATCGGGGAGCTGTTTTTT. Its protein product is CASSPISIGELFF.

The chain combines TRBV14 with TRBJ2-2; 8 nucleotides match TRBD2. The CDR3 has 15 amino acids. V dropped 6 bases and J dropped 1; count of bases not matched to a gene: 4. Germline V lookup: CDR1 SGHDN, CDR2 FVKESK. This CDR3 is CASRSTSGNTGELFF. The CDR3 DNA is TGTGCCAGCAGATCCACTAGCGGGAACACCGGGGAGCTGTTTTTT.

This clone has a handful of counts. V and J are TRBV5-1 and TRBJ1-5; TRBD1 is a possible D gene (6 bases). The CDR3 consists of 15 residues. Trimming shortened V by 2 bases and J by 5 bases, and 14 bases separated the two germline ends. The germline V gene has CDR1 SGHRS and CDR2 YFSETQ. Written as DNA, the CDR3 is TGCGCCAGCAGCTTTACAGGGTTCGGCGATCAGCCCCAGCATTTT. This codes for CASSFTGFGDQPQHF.

The gene calls are TRBV29-1 and TRBJ1-2, with 7 bases matching TRBD1. Germline V gene data show CDR1 as SQVTM and CDR2 as ANQGSEA. CDR3 length: 15 residues. The CDR3 region is CMARGGDLANYGYTF. CDR3 DNA: TGCATGGCGAGAGGGGGCGATCTGGCTAACTATGGCTACACCTTC.

The J gene is TRBJ1-2, the V gene TRBV28; D not certain. This CDR3 contains 12 residues. Trimming shortened V by 3 bases and J by 8 bases, and 10 bases separated the two germline ends. CDR1 is MDHEN and CDR2 is SYDVKM in the germline V gene. CDR3 nucleotides: TGTGCCAGCAGTTTTGTTCCGAGCGGCTACACCTTC. Its protein is CASSFVPSGYTF.

J is TRBJ2-7 and V is TRBV5-4; possibly TRBD2 for D (6 bases). Germline assignment: CDR1 SGHNT and CDR2 YYREEE (reference sequence). CDR3 length equals 13 residues. V lost 0 bases and J lost 7, with 11 bases in between. CDR3 protein: CASSLAHAGEQYF. CDR3 in DNA: TGTGCCAGCAGCTTGGCCCACGCGGGGGAGCAGTACTTC.

The gene calls are TRBV30 and TRBJ1-3, with 7 nucleotides matching TRBD1. The CDR3 has 14 amino acids. Germline CDR1 GTSNPN, CDR2 SVGIG (reference sequence). V lost 5 bases and J lost 2; bases outside the gene matches: 6. Here the CDR3 reads CAWRLGQTGNTIYF. The DNA of the CDR3 is TGTGCCTGGCGTTTGGGACAGACTGGAAACACCATATATTTT. Full variable domain (rest looked up from reference TRBV30 and TRBJ1-3): SQTIHQWPATLVQPVGSPLSLECTVEGTSNPNLYWYRQAAGRGLQLLFYSVGIGQISSEVPQNLSASRPQDRQFILSSKKLLLSDSGFYLCAWRLGQTGNTIYFGEGSWLTVV.

This clone was seen once. This sample includes further DNA sequences coding for the same CDR3. The chain is built from TRBV5-1 and TRBJ1-1; the match to TRBD1 covers 8 bases. V trimming: 0 bases; J trimming: 3 bases; junction bases outside the gene matches: 1. This CDR3 has 14 amino acids. CDR1 and CDR2 from the germline V gene are SGHRS and YFSETQ. This CDR3 is CASSLVQGDTEAFF. The DNA of the CDR3 is TGCGCCAGCAGCTTGGTACAGGGGGACACTGAAGCTTTCTTT.

The chain employs TRBV6-5 and TRBJ1-6, with no clear D. Trimming removed 2 bases at V and 2 bases at J, with 10 bases between. This CDR3 spans 16 amino acids. The germline gives CDR1 MNHEY, CDR2 SVGAGI. CDR3 in amino acids: CASSYQETTYNSPLHF. CDR3 sequence (DNA): TGTGCCAGCAGTTACCAGGAAACCACCTATAATTCACCCCTCCACTTT.

The chain is built from TRBV5-5 and TRBJ2-1; 7 nucleotides agree with TRBD1. The germline V gene encodes CDR1 SGHKS and CDR2 YYEKEE (reference sequence). The CDR3 contains 13 residues. V lost 9 bases to trimming and J lost 6 bases; unmatched junction nucleotides: 9. CDR3 loop: CATETGIGNEQFF. The CDR3 bases are TGTGCCACCGAGACAGGGATTGGCAATGAGCAGTTCTTC.

The CDR3 loop reads CASSYSGDRGMPQHF. CDR3 DNA: TGTGCCAGCAGTTACTCCGGCGACAGGGGTATGCCCCAGCATTTT. The chain joins TRBV6-5 to TRBJ1-5, with TRBD1 matching over 8 bases. CDR1 MNHEY and CDR2 SVGAGI come from the germline V gene. With 0 bases clipped from V and 9 bases from J, the junction kept 7 bases outside the gene matches. This CDR3 spans 15 amino acids.

This chain links TRBV5-1 with TRBJ2-7, with TRBD1 identical over 10 bases. The CDR3 is 15 residues long. After removal of 4 bases from V and 2 bases from J, the junction contained 6 bases not matched to a gene. Looked up from germline, CDR1 is SGHRS and CDR2 is YFSETQ. In nucleotides, the CDR3 is TGCGCCAGCAGCACCGGGACAGGGGCCGCCTACGAGCAGTACTTC. Amino acid sequence: CASSTGTGAAYEQYF. The full variable domain, its missing parts supplied by reference TRBV5-1 and TRBJ2-7, is KAGVTQTPRYLIKTRGQQVTLSCSPISGHRSVSWYQQTPGQGLQFLFEYFSETQRNKGNFPGRFSGRQFSNSRSEMNVSTLELGDSALYLCASSTGTGAAYEQYFGPGTRLTVT.